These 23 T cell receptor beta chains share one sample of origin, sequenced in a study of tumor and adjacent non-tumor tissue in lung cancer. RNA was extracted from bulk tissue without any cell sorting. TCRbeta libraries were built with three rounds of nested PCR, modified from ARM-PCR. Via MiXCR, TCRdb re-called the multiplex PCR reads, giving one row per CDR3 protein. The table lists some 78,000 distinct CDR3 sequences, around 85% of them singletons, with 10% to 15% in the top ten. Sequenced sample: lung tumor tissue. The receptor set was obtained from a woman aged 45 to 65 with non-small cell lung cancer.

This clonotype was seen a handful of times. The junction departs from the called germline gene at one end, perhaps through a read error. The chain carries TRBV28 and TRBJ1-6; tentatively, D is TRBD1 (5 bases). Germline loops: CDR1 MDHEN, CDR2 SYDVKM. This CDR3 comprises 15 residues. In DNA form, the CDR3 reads TGTGCCAGCAGTTCACCCAGGGTCCGGGGTTCACCCCCCCACTTT. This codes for CASSSPRVRGSPPHF.

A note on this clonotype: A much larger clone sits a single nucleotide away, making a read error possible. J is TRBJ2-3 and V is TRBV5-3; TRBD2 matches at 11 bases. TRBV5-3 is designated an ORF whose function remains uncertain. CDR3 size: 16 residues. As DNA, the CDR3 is TGTGCCAGAAGCTCGAGACTAGCGGGAAGCACAGATATGCAGTATTTT. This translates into CARSSRLAGSTDMQYF.

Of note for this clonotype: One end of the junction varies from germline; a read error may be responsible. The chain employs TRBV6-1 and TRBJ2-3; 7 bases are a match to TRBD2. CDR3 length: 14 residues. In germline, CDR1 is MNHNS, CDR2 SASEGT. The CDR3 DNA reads TGTTCCAGTAGTAGCGGGCGGGGCACAGATACGCAATATTTT. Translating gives CSSSSGRGTDTQYF.

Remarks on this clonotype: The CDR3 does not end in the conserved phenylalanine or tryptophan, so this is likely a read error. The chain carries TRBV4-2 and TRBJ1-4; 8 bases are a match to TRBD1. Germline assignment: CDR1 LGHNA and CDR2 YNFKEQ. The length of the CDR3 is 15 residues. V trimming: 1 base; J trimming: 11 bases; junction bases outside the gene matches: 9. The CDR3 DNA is TGTGCCAGCAGCCAAGTCCAGGGGGCCGGGGATAAACTGTTTCTA. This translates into CASSQVQGAGDKLFL.

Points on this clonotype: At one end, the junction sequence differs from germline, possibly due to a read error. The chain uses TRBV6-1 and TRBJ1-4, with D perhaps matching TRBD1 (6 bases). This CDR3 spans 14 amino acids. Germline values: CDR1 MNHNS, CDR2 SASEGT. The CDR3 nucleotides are TGTGCCAGCAGCGAGGGGGGGATTAATAAAAAACTCTTTTTT. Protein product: CASSEGGINKKLFF.

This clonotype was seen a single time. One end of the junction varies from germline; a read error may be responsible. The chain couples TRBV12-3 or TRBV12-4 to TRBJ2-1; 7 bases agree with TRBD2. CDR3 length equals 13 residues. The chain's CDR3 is CVSSRLAENEQFF. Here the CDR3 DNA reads TGTGTCAGCAGCCGACTAGCAGAGAACGAGCAGTTCTTC.

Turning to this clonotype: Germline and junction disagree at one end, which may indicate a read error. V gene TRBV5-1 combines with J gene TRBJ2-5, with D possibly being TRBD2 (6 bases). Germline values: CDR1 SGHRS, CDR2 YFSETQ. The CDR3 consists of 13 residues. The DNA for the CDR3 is TGCGCCAGCAGCCCGGACGGGGGAGAGCCCCAGTACTTC. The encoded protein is CASSPDGGEPQYF.

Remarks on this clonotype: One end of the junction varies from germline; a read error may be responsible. CDR3 nucleotides: TGTGCCAACAGTTACGGGACAGGGCGTTCCAGTGAACAGTTCTTC. Translating it yields CANSYGTGRSSEQFF. The chain recombines TRBV6-6 with TRBJ2-1; 9 bases agree with TRBD1. This CDR3 is built from 15 residues. The V gene's germline CDR1 is MNHNY and CDR2 SVGAGI (reference sequence).

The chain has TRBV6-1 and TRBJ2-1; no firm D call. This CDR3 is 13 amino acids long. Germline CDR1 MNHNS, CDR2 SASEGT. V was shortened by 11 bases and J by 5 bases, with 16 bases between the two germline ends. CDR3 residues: CAGTGRENNEQFF. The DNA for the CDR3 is TGTGCCGGCACTGGACGAGAGAACAATGAGCAGTTCTTC.

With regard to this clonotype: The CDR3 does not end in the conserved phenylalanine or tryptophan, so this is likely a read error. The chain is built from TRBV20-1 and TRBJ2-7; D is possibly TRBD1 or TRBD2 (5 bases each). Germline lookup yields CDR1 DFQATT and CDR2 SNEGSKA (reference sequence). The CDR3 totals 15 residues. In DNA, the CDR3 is TGCAGCGTTAGAGGTCTCCGGGACGCCTCCCCCGAGCAGTACCTC. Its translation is CSVRGLRDASPEQYL.

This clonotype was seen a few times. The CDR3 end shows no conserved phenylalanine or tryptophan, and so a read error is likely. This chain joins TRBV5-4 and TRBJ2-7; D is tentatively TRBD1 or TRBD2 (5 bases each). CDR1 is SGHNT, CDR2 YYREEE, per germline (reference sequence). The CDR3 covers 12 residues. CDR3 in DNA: TGTGTCAGCTCTCGGGACCTCTACGAGCAGTACCTC. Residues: CVSSRDLYEQYL.

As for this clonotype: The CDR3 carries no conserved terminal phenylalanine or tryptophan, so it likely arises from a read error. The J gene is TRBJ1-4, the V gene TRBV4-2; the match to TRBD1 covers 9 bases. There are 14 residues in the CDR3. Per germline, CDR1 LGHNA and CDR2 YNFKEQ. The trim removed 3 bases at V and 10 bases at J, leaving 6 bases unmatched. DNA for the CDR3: TGTGCCAGCAGCCAGGGACAGGGTGGTGGAAAACTGTTTTTA. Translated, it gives CASSQGQGGGKLFL.

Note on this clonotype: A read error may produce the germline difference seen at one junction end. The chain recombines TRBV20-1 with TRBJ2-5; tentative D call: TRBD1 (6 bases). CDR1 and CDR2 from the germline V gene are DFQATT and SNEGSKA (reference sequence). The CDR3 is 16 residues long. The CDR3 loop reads CSARVHNNQGQETQYF. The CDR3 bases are TGCAGTGCTAGAGTACACAATAACCAGGGACAAGAGACCCAGTATTTC.

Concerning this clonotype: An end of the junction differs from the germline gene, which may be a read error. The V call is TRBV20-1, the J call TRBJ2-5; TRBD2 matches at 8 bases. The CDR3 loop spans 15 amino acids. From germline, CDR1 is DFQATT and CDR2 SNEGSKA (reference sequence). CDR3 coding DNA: TGCAGTGCTCCCGAGCGGGGGATGATTCAAGAGACCCAGTCCTTC. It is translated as CSAPERGMIQETQSF.

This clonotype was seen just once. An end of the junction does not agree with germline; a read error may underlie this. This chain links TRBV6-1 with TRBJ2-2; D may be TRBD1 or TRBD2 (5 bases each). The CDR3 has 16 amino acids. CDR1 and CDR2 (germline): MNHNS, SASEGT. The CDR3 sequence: CASRQGFGSGGGELFF. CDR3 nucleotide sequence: TGTGCGAGCAGGCAGGGTTTTGGCAGCGGAGGCGGGGAGCTGTTTTTT.

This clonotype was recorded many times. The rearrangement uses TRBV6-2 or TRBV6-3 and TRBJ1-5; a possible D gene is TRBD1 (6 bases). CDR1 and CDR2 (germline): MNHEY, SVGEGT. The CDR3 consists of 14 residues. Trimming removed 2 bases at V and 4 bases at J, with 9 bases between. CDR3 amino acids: CASSYVGQNQPQHF. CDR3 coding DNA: TGTGCCAGCAGTTACGTGGGACAAAATCAGCCCCAGCATTTT.

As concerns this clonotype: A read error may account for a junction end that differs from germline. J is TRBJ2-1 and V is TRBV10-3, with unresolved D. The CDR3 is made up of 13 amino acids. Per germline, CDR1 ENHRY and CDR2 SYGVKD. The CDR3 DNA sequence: TGTGGCATCAGTGGCGGATTCTACAATGAGCAGTTATTC. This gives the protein CGISGGFYNEQLF.

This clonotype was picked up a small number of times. CDR3 coding DNA: TGCAGTTCGACGGTTTACACTGAAGCTTTCTTT. Translating gives CSSTVYTEAFF. The chain couples TRBV20-1 to TRBJ1-1, with D unclear. The CDR3 totals 11 residues. Germline CDR1 DFQATT, CDR2 SNEGSKA (reference sequence). Trimming pared 8 bases from V and 3 bases from J, leaving 10 bases between.

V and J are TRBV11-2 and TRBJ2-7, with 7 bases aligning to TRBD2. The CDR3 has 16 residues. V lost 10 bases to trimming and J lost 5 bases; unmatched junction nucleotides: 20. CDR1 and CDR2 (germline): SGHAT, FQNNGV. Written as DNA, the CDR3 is TGTGCCAATAGGCTAAGAGGACTAGTGGTCTCGGACGAGCAGTACTTC. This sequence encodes CANRLRGLVVSDEQYF.

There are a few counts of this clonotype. CDR3 in amino acids: CSARRIGVMSRADQGSPLHF. In DNA, the CDR3 is TGCAGTGCTCGACGGATTGGGGTCATGTCTCGGGCGGACCAGGGATCACCCCTCCACTTT. V and J are TRBV20-1 and TRBJ1-6; D might be TRBD1 (5 bases). V shed 5 bases and J shed 10 bases, with 36 bases lying between them. The CDR3 is 20 residues long. Germline V lookup: CDR1 DFQATT, CDR2 SNEGSKA (reference sequence).

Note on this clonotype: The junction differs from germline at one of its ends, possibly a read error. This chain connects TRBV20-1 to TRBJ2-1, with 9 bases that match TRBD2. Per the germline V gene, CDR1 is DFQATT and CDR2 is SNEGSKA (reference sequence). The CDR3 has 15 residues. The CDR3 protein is CSTRLGLAFGDEHFF. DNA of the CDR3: TGCAGTACTAGACTGGGACTAGCATTCGGGGATGAGCACTTCTTC.

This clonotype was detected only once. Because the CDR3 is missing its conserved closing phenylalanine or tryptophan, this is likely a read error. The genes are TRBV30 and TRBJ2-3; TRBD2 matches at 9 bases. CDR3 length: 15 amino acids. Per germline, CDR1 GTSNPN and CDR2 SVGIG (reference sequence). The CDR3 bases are TGTGCCTGGAGTGGGCTTAGCGGGAGCACAGATATGCAGTATCTT. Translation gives CAWSGLSGSTDMQYL.

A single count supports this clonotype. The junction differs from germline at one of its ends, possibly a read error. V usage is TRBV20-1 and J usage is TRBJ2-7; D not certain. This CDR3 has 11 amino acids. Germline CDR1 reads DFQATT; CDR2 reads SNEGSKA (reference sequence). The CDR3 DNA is TGCATTGCTAGAGACAACTACGAGCGGTACTTC. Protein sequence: CIARDNYERYF.